The 14 T cell receptor beta chains reported below all come from one sample, sequenced in a study of T cells in Graves' hyperthyroidism and ophthalmopathy. Researchers amplified the TCR beta CDR3 regions from RNA transcripts. A first-round RT-PCR of the TCR CDR3 used the HTBI primer set. TCRdb re-called the multiplex PCR reads through MiXCR, storing one row per CDR3 protein. This table holds approximately 610,000 distinct CDR3 sequences, around 17% found once. Input material: blood. These receptors came from a woman aged 18-29 years with Graves' hyperthyroidism.

Remarks on this clonotype: A much bigger clone sits one base away, suggesting this may be a read error. CDR3 protein: CASSLEYGYTF. The DNA of the CDR3 is TGTGCCAGCAGTTTAGAATATGGCTACACCTTC. V is TRBV12-3 or TRBV12-4 and J is TRBJ1-2, with D uncertain. This CDR3 is built from 11 residues. Trimming removed 1 base from V and 5 bases from J, with 2 bases in between.

This clonotype was recorded many times. The chain uses TRBV20-1 and TRBJ1-1; D is unclear. The length of the CDR3 is 13 residues. CDR1 DFQATT and CDR2 SNEGSKA come from the germline V gene (reference sequence). The ends were cut back, 3 bases at V and 6 bases at J, with 14 bases in the middle. CDR3 nucleotides: TGCAGTGCTAGCAAAAGTGCGACCGCTGAAGCTTTCTTT. This translates into CSASKSATAEAFF.

This clonotype occurred many times. V and J are TRBV7-9 and TRBJ1-4, with D uncertain. Trimming took 2 bases from V and 7 from J, leaving 5 bases between them. CDR1 is SEHNR and CDR2 is FQNEAQ in the germline V gene (reference sequence). The CDR3 consists of 12 residues. CDR3 sequence reads: CASSLKGEKLFF. The CDR3 DNA is TGTGCCAGCAGCTTAAAAGGTGAAAAACTGTTTTTT.

This clonotype was counted between two and nine times. A read error may explain this, as a much larger clone is one base away. This chain uses TRBV2 with TRBJ1-1; the D gene is possibly TRBD1 (5 bases). The CDR3 spans 11 residues. Per the germline V gene, CDR1 is SNHLY and CDR2 is FYNNEI. The ends were cut back, 2 bases at V and 11 bases at J, with 9 bases in the middle. DNA for the CDR3: TGTGCCAGCAGTGAACGGGGCAGGGCTTTCTTT. Translating it yields CASSERGRAFF.

This clonotype was seen at least ten times. This chain joins TRBV7-2 and TRBJ2-7; perhaps D is TRBD1 or TRBD2 (5 bases each). Germline V lookup: CDR1 SGHTA, CDR2 FQGNSA. V shed 6 bases and J shed 3 bases, with 18 bases lying between them. The CDR3 length is 15 residues. CDR3 amino acids: CASSPEGLGIYEQYF. CDR3 nucleotides: TGTGCCAGCAGTCCAGAGGGGTTAGGGATCTACGAGCAGTACTTC.

This sequence joins TRBV5-1 and TRBJ1-2; TRBD1 matches 10 bases. The length of the CDR3 is 15 residues. CDR1 and CDR2 from the germline V gene are SGHRS and YFSETQ. Unmatched junction bases numbered 11, after V lost 7 bases and J lost 5 bases. CDR3 sequence reads: CASRQGQGQGYGYTF. Here the CDR3 DNA reads TGCGCCAGCCGACAAGGACAGGGACAGGGGTATGGCTACACCTTC.

This clonotype turned up a few times. This chain joins TRBV6-1 and TRBJ1-5; D is ambiguous. CDR1 and CDR2 from the germline V gene are MNHNS and SASEGT. Between the trimmed V and J ends, which lost 7 bases and 0 bases, there was a span of 10 bases. The CDR3 is 14 amino acids. Here the CDR3 reads CASMERYSNQPQHF. The CDR3 DNA follows: TGTGCCAGCATGGAGAGATATAGCAATCAGCCCCAGCATTTT.

There are many counts of this clonotype. The rearrangement joins TRBV28 to TRBJ2-7; a weak D match, TRBD2 (7 bases). This CDR3 is 15 amino acids long. CDR1 is MDHEN and CDR2 is SYDVKM in the germline V gene. V lost 10 bases to trimming and J lost 4 bases, with 23 bases between them. CDR3 in DNA: TGTGCCACCAAGTGGGGGGGCAGCGGGGCTTACGAGCAGTACTTC. Its translation: CATKWGGSGAYEQYF.

This clonotype was detected ten times or more. The CDR3: CSAIQGFQPQHF. The CDR3 coding sequence is TGCAGTGCAATACAGGGGTTCCAGCCCCAGCATTTT. The chain is built from TRBV20-1 and TRBJ1-5, with TRBD1 matching 7 bases. V was pared by 6 bases and J by 7 bases, with 6 bases of the junction left unmatched. This CDR3 has 12 amino acids. CDR1 and CDR2 from the germline V gene are DFQATT and SNEGSKA (reference sequence).

The V and J genes are TRBV28 and TRBJ1-5, with D perhaps TRBD1 (6 bases). Germline V lookup: CDR1 MDHEN, CDR2 SYDVKM. Trimming took off 5 bases at V and 5 bases at J, with 16 bases between the two ends. The CDR3 spans 15 residues. The CDR3 here is CASSPTDRRDQPQHF. The DNA of the CDR3 is TGTGCCAGCAGTCCGACCGACAGGAGGGATCAGCCCCAGCATTTT.

The chain couples TRBV7-9 to TRBJ2-3; 11 nucleotides agree with TRBD2. The trim removed 3 bases at V and 2 bases at J, leaving 10 bases unmatched. CDR1 SEHNR and CDR2 FQNEAQ come from the germline V gene (reference sequence). The CDR3 length is 18 residues. CDR3 sequence reads: CASSFRLAGKRATDTQYF. The CDR3 bases are TGTGCCAGCAGCTTTAGACTAGCGGGAAAGAGGGCCACAGATACGCAGTATTTT.

The CDR3 sequence: CASSYEVGTEAFF. The CDR3 DNA reads as TGTGCCAGCAGTTATGAGGTAGGCACTGAAGCTTTCTTT. V usage is TRBV6-1 and J usage is TRBJ1-1; D ambiguous. Germline loops: CDR1 MNHNS, CDR2 SASEGT. Trimming pared 5 bases from V and 4 bases from J, leaving 11 bases between. The CDR3 contains 13 residues.

This clonotype was seen more than once but under ten times. The chain has TRBV3-1 and TRBJ2-1; 8 bases match TRBD2. This CDR3 is 12 amino acids long. V was pared by 5 bases and J by 15 bases, with 9 bases of the junction left unmatched. Germline V gene lookup returns CDR1 LGHDT and CDR2 YNNKEL (reference sequence). CDR3 loop: CASSFFQRGRFF. CDR3 nucleotides: TGTGCCAGCAGCTTCTTCCAGCGGGGGCGGTTCTTC.

The table lists this clonotype with many counts. V is TRBV2 and J is TRBJ2-6; no firm D call. From germline, CDR1 is SNHLY and CDR2 FYNNEI. Trimming cost V 3 bases and J 0 bases, with 6 bases left between them. This CDR3 has 15 residues. The CDR3 DNA sequence: TGTGCCAGCAGTGACACGATCTCTGGGGCCAACGTCCTGACTTTC. Translated, it gives CASSDTISGANVLTF. Based on the CDR3 plus reference TRBV2 and TRBJ2-6, the full variable domain is EPEVTQTPSHQVTQMGQEVILRCVPISNHLYFYWYRQILGQKVEFLVSFYNNEISEKSEIFDDQFSVERPDGSNFTLKIRSTKLEDSAMYFCASSDTISGANVLTFGAGSRLTVL.